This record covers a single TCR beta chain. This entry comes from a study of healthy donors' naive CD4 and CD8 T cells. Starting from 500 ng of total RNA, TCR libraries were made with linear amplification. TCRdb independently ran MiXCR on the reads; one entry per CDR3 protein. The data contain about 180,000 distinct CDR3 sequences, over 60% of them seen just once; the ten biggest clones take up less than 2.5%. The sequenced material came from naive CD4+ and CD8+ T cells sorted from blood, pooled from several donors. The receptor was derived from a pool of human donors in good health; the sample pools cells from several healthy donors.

CDR3 region: CSVLGGRRYEQYF. The CDR3 bases are TGCAGCGTCCTTGGCGGGAGAAGGTACGAGCAGTACTTC. J is TRBJ2-7 and V is TRBV29-1, with 7 nucleotides matching TRBD2. V lost 6 bases, J lost 4 bases, and 9 bases stayed unmatched. The germline gives CDR1 SQVTM, CDR2 ANQGSEA. The CDR3 is made up of 13 amino acids.